This is a list of T cell receptor beta chains from one sample in a study of beta chain features in type 1 diabetes. Assay: immunoSEQ multiplex PCR; the TCRdb copy retains only in-frame clones and omits some. Seen here are some 240,000 clones, 16% observed once, and the top ten hold approximately 0.086%. Sequenced: naive CD4+ T cells from blood. The receptors derive from a man between 25 and 39 years old with type 1 diabetes. The CDR3 runs from the conserved cysteine through the conserved F or W. D genes are given only for firm matches. Some rows have no size entry. The others give once, few or many, or a class for an expanded clone.

size: -
V: TRBV7-9
D: -
J: TRBJ2-1
DNA: TGTGCCAGCACCCAGGGTTTCCCCTTCAATGAGCAGTTCTTC
CDR3: CASTQGFPFNEQFF

size: -
V: TRBV5-6
D: -
J: TRBJ2-7
DNA: TGTGCCAGCAGCGCCGGGATTACCTACGAGCAGTACTTC
CDR3: CASSAGITYEQYF

size: -
V: TRBV7-2
D: -
J: TRBJ1-1
DNA: TGTGCCAGCAGCCGGGACCTGAACACTGAAGCTTTCTTT
CDR3: CASSRDLNTEAFF

size: -
V: TRBV30
D: -
J: TRBJ1-1
DNA: TGTGCCTGGAGTGTATTTCACCAAGCTTTCTTT
CDR3: CAWSVFHQAFF

size: -
V: TRBV19
D: -
J: TRBJ2-5
DNA: TGTGCCAGTAGTTCGACTTCGTACCAAGAGACCCAGTACTTC
CDR3: CASSSTSYQETQYF

size: -
V: TRBV6-1
D: -
J: TRBJ2-7
DNA: TGTGCCAGCAGTGAACGGGCTAGCGTCCAATACGAGCAGTACTTC
CDR3: CASSERASVQYEQYF

size: -
V: TRBV7-2
D: -
J: TRBJ2-3
DNA: TGTGCCAGCAGCTTAGCGGGAGTAGATACGCAGTATTTT
CDR3: CASSLAGVDTQYF

size: few
V: TRBV18
D: -
J: TRBJ2-7
DNA: TGTGCCAGCTCACCAGTCTCGGGTGGTGACGAGCAGTACTTC
CDR3: CASSPVSGGDEQYF

size: -
V: TRBV28
D: -
J: TRBJ2-7
DNA: TGTGCCAGCAGTTTAGTGGGACCTTCCTACGAGCAGTACTTC
CDR3: CASSLVGPSYEQYF

size: -
V: TRBV15
D: -
J: TRBJ2-3
DNA: TGTGCCACCAGCAGAGCACAGGGAGTAGATACGCAGTATTTT
CDR3: CATSRAQGVDTQYF

size: few
V: TRBV7-2
D: TRBD2
J: TRBJ2-3
DNA: TGTGCCAGCAGCTCTGGGACTAGCGGGAGTGTGGATACGCAGTATTTT
CDR3: CASSSGTSGSVDTQYF

size: -
V: TRBV14
D: -
J: TRBJ2-1
DNA: TGTGCCAGCAGCCGATCCGGACCGTACTCCTACAATGAGCAGTTCTTC
CDR3: CASSRSGPYSYNEQFF

size: -
V: TRBV6-1
D: TRBD1
J: TRBJ2-7
DNA: TGTGCCAGCAGTGAACCCGGGACAGGGATTGACGAGCAGTACTTC
CDR3: CASSEPGTGIDEQYF

size: few
V: TRBV18
D: -
J: TRBJ2-3
DNA: TGTGCCAGCTCTTCGAGCAGGCTCGAGAATACGCAGTATTTT
CDR3: CASSSSRLENTQYF

size: few
V: TRBV30
D: TRBD2
J: TRBJ2-5
DNA: TGTGCCTGGAGTGTCGGCGGGAGTAGTGAGACCCAGTACTTC
CDR3: CAWSVGGSSETQYF

size: -
V: TRBV9
D: -
J: TRBJ2-3
DNA: TGTGCCAGCACTCCTCGGGGATCGCGCACAGATACGCAGTATTTT
CDR3: CASTPRGSRTDTQYF

size: few
V: TRBV25-1
D: TRBD1
J: TRBJ1-2
DNA: TGTGCCAGCAGTGAATTGGGGACAGGGTATTATGGCTACACCTTC
CDR3: CASSELGTGYYGYTF

size: few
V: TRBV9
D: -
J: TRBJ1-5
DNA: TGTGCCAGCAGCAAAGGACGGACGAATCAGCCCCAGCATTTT
CDR3: CASSKGRTNQPQHF

size: -
V: TRBV19
D: TRBD1
J: TRBJ2-4
DNA: TGTGCCAGTAGTCCAGAGGGGACAGAGAATATGCCGGTTCAGTACTTC
CDR3: CASSPEGTENMPVQYF

size: -
V: TRBV5-1
D: -
J: TRBJ2-2
DNA: TGCGCCAGCAGTTTCCTTCGGGGAAACACCGGGGAGCTGTTTTTT
CDR3: CASSFLRGNTGELFF

size: few
V: TRBV29-1
D: TRBD1
J: TRBJ2-1
DNA: TGCAGCGGCTGTCAGGGGGAGTGGGTTGAGCAGTTCTTC
CDR3: CSGCQGEWVEQFF

size: -
V: TRBV18
D: -
J: TRBJ2-5
DNA: TGTGCCAGCTCACCACCGACAGTGGAGACCCAGTACTTC
CDR3: CASSPPTVETQYF

size: -
V: TRBV30
D: -
J: TRBJ1-2
DNA: TGTGCCTGGAGTCCACGCGCTCTCACCTCGGGTGGCTACACCTTC
CDR3: CAWSPRALTSGGYTF

size: many
V: TRBV30
D: TRBD1
J: TRBJ2-1
DNA: TGTGCCTGGAGTAACAGGGGCGAGCAGTTCTTC
CDR3: CAWSNRGEQFF

size: -
V: TRBV29-1
D: TRBD1
J: TRBJ2-5
DNA: TGCAGCGTTGGGACAGGGGCAGGGGAGACCCAGTACTTC
CDR3: CSVGTGAGETQYF

size: -
V: TRBV7-2
D: -
J: TRBJ2-3
DNA: TGTGCCAGCGTCCACTCAGGGTTTGGAGATACGCAGTATTTT
CDR3: CASVHSGFGDTQYF

size: -
V: TRBV30
D: -
J: TRBJ2-7
DNA: TGTGCCTGGACTAGCGTCCCCTACGAGCAGTACTTC
CDR3: CAWTSVPYEQYF

size: -
V: TRBV4-1
D: -
J: TRBJ2-5
DNA: TGCGCCAGCAGCCAAGAGCCCAGCACCCAAGAGACCCAGTACTTC
CDR3: CASSQEPSTQETQYF

size: few
V: TRBV19
D: -
J: TRBJ2-4
DNA: TGTGCCACCCATCCGGAGGGAGTCAAAAACATTCAGTACTTC
CDR3: CATHPEGVKNIQYF

size: -
V: TRBV9
D: -
J: TRBJ1-2
DNA: TGTGCCAGCAGCGTAGCCTCGACAGACTATGGCTACACCTTC
CDR3: CASSVASTDYGYTF

size: -
V: TRBV29-1
D: TRBD1
J: TRBJ2-1
DNA: TGCAGCGTTGAACAGGGGACAGCAGGCAATGAGCAGTTCTTC
CDR3: CSVEQGTAGNEQFF

size: -
V: TRBV7-2
D: -
J: TRBJ2-1
DNA: TGTGCCAGCAGCCCCCGCGGGGGCAACTACAATGAGCAGTTCTTC
CDR3: CASSPRGGNYNEQFF

size: few
V: TRBV14
D: -
J: TRBJ2-3
DNA: TGTGCCAGCAGCCAAGATTGGGCGGGCGGTAATACGCAGTATTTT
CDR3: CASSQDWAGGNTQYF

size: few
V: TRBV7-2
D: -
J: TRBJ1-1
DNA: TGTGCCAGCAGCCCTACAGGGCCCGTCTCAGCTTTCTTT
CDR3: CASSPTGPVSAFF

size: -
V: TRBV29-1
D: -
J: TRBJ1-1
DNA: TGCAGCGTTTCACTGACAGCGTTGAACACTGAAGCTTTCTTT
CDR3: CSVSLTALNTEAFF

size: few
V: TRBV5-1
D: TRBD2
J: TRBJ2-5
DNA: TGCGCCAGCAGCCATGGGAGCGGGAGCGAGGAGACCCAGTACTTC
CDR3: CASSHGSGSEETQYF

size: few
V: TRBV29-1
D: -
J: TRBJ2-1
DNA: TGCAGCGTGGCACCCCGTCTCACCTCCTACAATGAGCAGTTCTTC
CDR3: CSVAPRLTSYNEQFF

size: -
V: TRBV5-1
D: TRBD2
J: TRBJ2-4
DNA: TGCGCCAGCAGCTTCCAGCGGGAGGGGAACATTCAGTACTTC
CDR3: CASSFQREGNIQYF

size: -
V: TRBV7-9
D: TRBD2
J: TRBJ2-5
DNA: TGTGCCAGCAGCTCAATGACTAGCGGAAAAGAGACCCAGTACTTC
CDR3: CASSSMTSGKETQYF

size: few
V: TRBV9
D: -
J: TRBJ1-1
DNA: TGTGCCAGCAGCCCCCGGGTCTCCACGCACGAAGCTTTCTTT
CDR3: CASSPRVSTHEAFF

size: few
V: TRBV7-8
D: TRBD2
J: TRBJ2-7
DNA: TGTGCCAGCAGACTAGCGCCTCTGTACTTC
CDR3: CASRLAPLYF

size: few
V: TRBV10-3
D: -
J: TRBJ2-1
DNA: TGTGCCACCCACGGGAGTTCCAATGAGCAGTTCTTC
CDR3: CATHGSSNEQFF

size: few
V: TRBV4-1
D: TRBD1
J: TRBJ2-7
DNA: TGCGCCAGCAGATTACAGGGGTCCGACGAGCAGTACTTC
CDR3: CASRLQGSDEQYF

size: once
V: TRBV29-1
D: TRBD1
J: TRBJ2-2
DNA: TGCAGCGTTGAAGAAGGGGCCTCGACAGGGACCGGGGAGCTGTTTTTT
CDR3: CSVEEGASTGTGELFF

size: -
V: TRBV6-6
D: -
J: TRBJ2-7
DNA: TGTGCCAGCAGTACCGCGGACACGCAGTACTTC
CDR3: CASSTADTQYF

size: -
V: TRBV4-2
D: TRBD2
J: TRBJ2-6
DNA: TGTGCCAGCGGACTAGCGGGCCCCTCTGGGGCCAACGTCCTGACTTTC
CDR3: CASGLAGPSGANVLTF

size: -
V: TRBV29-1
D: TRBD1
J: TRBJ1-5
DNA: TGCAGCGTGGGACAGGGGGAAGATCAGCCCCAGCATTTT
CDR3: CSVGQGEDQPQHF

size: -
V: TRBV5-1
D: -
J: TRBJ2-5
DNA: TGCGCCAGCAGCTCACAGGGTCAAGAGACCCAGTACTTC
CDR3: CASSSQGQETQYF

size: few
V: TRBV29-1
D: -
J: TRBJ2-5
DNA: TGCAGCGTTGAACGGGGGAAGCGGGAGACCCAGTACTTC
CDR3: CSVERGKRETQYF

size: -
V: TRBV20-1
D: -
J: TRBJ2-1
DNA: TGCAGTGCGGAGAACAATGAGCAGTTCTTC
CDR3: CSAENNEQFF

size: few
V: TRBV9
D: -
J: TRBJ2-1
DNA: TGTGCCAGCAGCGTAGGGGTTCGGGAGCAGTTCTTC
CDR3: CASSVGVREQFF

size: -
V: TRBV7-6
D: TRBD2
J: TRBJ2-1
DNA: TGTGCCAGCAGCCTTAGCGGGAGCTACAATGAGCAGTTCTTC
CDR3: CASSLSGSYNEQFF

size: few
V: TRBV28
D: -
J: TRBJ2-5
DNA: TGTGCCAGCAGTGCCCCCGACCGTTTGGGGGCCCAGTACTTC
CDR3: CASSAPDRLGAQYF

size: -
V: TRBV29-1
D: -
J: TRBJ2-1
DNA: TGCAGCGCCGTGGGAGGGGGCTTGCTAGCGGGCTACAATGAGCAGTTCTTC
CDR3: CSAVGGGLLAGYNEQFF

size: few
V: TRBV2
D: TRBD1
J: TRBJ2-5
DNA: TGTGCCAGCAGTGGTGGCGGACAGGGAGGTTCGGAGACCCAGTACTTC
CDR3: CASSGGGQGGSETQYF

size: -
V: TRBV10-3
D: TRBD1
J: TRBJ1-1
DNA: TGTGCCATCAGGCGAACCGGGACAGCCAACACTGAAGCTTTCTTT
CDR3: CAIRRTGTANTEAFF

size: -
V: TRBV7-2
D: -
J: TRBJ2-5
DNA: TGTGCCAGCTACCCGGGACCACAAGAGACCCAGTACTTC
CDR3: CASYPGPQETQYF